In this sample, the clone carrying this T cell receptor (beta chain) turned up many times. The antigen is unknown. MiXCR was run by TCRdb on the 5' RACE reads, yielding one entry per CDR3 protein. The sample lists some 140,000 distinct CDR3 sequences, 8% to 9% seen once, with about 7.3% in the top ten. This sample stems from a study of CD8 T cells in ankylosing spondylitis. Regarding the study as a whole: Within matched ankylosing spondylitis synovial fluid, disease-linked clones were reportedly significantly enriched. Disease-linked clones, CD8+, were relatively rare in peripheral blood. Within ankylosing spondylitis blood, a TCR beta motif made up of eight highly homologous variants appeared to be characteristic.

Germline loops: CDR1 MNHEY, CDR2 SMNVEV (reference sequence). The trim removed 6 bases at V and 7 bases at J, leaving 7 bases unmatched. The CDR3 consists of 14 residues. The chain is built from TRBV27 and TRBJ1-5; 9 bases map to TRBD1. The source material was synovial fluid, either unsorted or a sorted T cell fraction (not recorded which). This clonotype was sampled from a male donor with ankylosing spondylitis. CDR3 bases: TGTGCCAGCAGCGGACAGGGGCAGGGGCAGCCCCAGCATTTT. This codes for CASSGQGQGQPQHF.